What follows is one T cell receptor (beta chain) and its context. The antigen is unknown. Its ends do not fully match the called genes, so a read error is possible. These data come from a study of blood T cells in healthy people across ages. General study results and limits: Long-lived donors carried more naive CD4+ cells and greater diversity than aged donors.

The CDR3 length is 15 residues. Alongside a J-beta primer mix, a sample-barcoded 5' primer served in a second PCR lasting about 7 to 11 cycles. TCRdb re-called the 5' RACE reads through MiXCR, storing one row per CDR3 protein. The sample comprises around 1,800,000 distinct CDR3 sequences, approximately 39% of which are singletons, and roughly 24% rests with the top ten. Drawing of peripheral blood yielded 7.5 to 10 milliliters from each donor. The sequencing input was blood. The sequence was collected from a human donor in good health. V usage is TRBV12-3 or TRBV12-4 and J usage is TRBJ1-1, with D maybe TRBD1 (6 bases). The CDR3 region has the DNA TGTGCCGGCAGTTTAAGGGGGAGTCTGAACACTGAAGCTTTCTTT. Encoded protein: CAGSLRGSLNTEAFF.